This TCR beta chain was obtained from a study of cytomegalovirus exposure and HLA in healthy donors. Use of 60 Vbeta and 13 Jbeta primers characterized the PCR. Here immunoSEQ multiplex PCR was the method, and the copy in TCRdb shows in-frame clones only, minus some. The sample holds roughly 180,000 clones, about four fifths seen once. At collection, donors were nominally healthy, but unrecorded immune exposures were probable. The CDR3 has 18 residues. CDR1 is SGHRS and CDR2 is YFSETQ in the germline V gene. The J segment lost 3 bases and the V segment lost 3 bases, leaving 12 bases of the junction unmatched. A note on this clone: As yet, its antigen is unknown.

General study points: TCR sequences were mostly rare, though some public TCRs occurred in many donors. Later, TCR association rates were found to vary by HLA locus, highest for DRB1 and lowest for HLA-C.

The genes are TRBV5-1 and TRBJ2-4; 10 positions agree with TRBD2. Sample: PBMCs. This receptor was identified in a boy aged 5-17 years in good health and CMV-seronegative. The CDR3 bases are TGCGCCAGCAGCTCGCCACCAGCGGGAGGGTTGGGCAAAAACATTCAGTACTTC. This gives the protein CASSSPPAGGLGKNIQYF.